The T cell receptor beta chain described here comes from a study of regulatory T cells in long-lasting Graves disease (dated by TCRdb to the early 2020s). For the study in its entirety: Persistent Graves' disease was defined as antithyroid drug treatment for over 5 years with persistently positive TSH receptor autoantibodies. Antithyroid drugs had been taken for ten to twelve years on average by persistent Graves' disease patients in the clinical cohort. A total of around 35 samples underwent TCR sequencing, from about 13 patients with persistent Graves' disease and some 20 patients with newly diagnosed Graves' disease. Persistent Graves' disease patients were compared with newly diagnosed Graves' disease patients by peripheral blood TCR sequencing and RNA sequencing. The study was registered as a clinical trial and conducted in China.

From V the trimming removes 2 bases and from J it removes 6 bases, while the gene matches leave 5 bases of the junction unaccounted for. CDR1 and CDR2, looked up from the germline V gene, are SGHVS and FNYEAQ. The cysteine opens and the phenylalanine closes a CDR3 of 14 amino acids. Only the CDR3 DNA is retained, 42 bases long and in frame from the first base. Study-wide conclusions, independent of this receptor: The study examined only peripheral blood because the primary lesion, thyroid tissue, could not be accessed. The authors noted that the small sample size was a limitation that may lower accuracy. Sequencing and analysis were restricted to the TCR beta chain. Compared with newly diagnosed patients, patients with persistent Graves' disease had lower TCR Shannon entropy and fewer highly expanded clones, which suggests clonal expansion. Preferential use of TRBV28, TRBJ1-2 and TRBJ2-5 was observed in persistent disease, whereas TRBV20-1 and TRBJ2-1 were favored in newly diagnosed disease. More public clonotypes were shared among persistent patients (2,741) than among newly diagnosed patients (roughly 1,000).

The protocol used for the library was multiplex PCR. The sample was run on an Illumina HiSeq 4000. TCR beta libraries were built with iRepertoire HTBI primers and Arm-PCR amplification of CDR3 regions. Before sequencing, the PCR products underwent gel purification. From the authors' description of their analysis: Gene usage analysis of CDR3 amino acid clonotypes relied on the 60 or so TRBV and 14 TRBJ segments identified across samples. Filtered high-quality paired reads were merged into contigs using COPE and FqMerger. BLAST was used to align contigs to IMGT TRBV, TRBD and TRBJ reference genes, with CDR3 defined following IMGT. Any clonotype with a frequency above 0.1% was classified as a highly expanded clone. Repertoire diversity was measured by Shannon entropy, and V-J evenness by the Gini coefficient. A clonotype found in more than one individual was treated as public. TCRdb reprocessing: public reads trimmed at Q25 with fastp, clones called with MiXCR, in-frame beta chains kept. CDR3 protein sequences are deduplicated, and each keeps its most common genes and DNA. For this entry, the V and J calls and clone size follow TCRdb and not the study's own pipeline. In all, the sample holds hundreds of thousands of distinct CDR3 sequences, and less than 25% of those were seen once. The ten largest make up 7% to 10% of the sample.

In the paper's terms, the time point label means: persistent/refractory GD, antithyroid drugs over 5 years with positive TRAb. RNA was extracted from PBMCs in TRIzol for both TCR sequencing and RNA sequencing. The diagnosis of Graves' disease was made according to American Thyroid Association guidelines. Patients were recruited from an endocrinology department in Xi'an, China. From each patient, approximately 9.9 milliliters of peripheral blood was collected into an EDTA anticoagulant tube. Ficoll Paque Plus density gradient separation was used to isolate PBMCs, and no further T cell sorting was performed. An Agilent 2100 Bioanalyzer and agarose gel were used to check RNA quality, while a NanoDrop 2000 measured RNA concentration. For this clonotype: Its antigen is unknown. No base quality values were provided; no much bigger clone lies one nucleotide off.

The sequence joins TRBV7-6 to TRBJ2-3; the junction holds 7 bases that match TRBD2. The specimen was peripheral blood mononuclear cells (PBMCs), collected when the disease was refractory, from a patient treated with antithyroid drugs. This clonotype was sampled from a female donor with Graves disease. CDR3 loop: CASSLRGSKDTQYF. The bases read TGTGCCAGCAGCTTACGCGGGAGTAAGGATACGCAGTATTTT.